This T cell receptor beta chain derives from a study of T cells after yellow fever vaccination (dated by TCRdb to between 2018 and 2020). At the level of the whole study: The SMART-Seq v4 Ultra Low Input RNA kit was used to prepare libraries from fractions with low cell numbers. To track T-cell clones before and after primary and booster YFV17D yellow fever vaccination, bulk TCR alpha and beta repertoires were sequenced longitudinally. The cohort comprised two healthy male donors, one aged 18 to 30 and one aged 30 to 40 years. Blood was drawn at multiple timepoints before and after primary and secondary immunization, with bulk PBMC replicates and cell subsets isolated. On the study overall, not on this receptor specifically: The secondary T-cell response was found to be weaker but faster than the primary response, with a peak reached on day 5 rather than on day 15. The study included only two donors, which limits how far the findings can be generalized. After the booster, most of the clones that had expanded following primary vaccination were detected again (almost 98% of CD4 and around 88% of CD8), which suggests that memory was broadly maintained. A small share of clonotypes occurred in both CD4 and CD8 compartments, likely arising from convergent recombination. FACS-sorted repertoires could contain abundant contaminating clonotypes from the bulk population, so computational filtering was required.

The sample's treatment or condition label, in plain terms: live attenuated yellow fever vaccine strain. PBMCs were isolated from peripheral blood using a standard Ficoll-Paque protocol. CD4 and CD8 T-cell fractions were isolated with Dynabeads CD4 and CD8 positive selection kits. RNA was extracted with TriZol from bulk PBMCs, CD4 and CD8 fractions, and dextramer-positive and dextramer-negative fractions. TCR cDNA was made using 5'RACE template switching, a step that added a universal primer site and unique molecular identifiers. cDNA synthesis was primed from both the TCR alpha and TCR beta constant segments. Libraries were amplified in two PCR steps, with sample barcodes and sequencing adapters added in the second step. Sequencing of the libraries was done on either Illumina HiSeq 2500 (2x100 bp) or NovaSeq (2x150 bp). The paper's processing steps were these. Reads were demultiplexed and collapsed into UMI consensus sequences with MIGEC, and V(D)J alignment was performed with MiXCR. Using edgeR on replicate PBMC samples, clonotypes were called vaccine-responding if FDR was below 0.01 and the log2 fold change was above 5 up to day 15. Each bulk clonotype received a CD4 or CD8 identity based on whether the sequenced CD4 or CD8 repertoire contained that clonotype at higher abundance. Through fastp at Q25 and MiXCR, TCRdb rebuilt clones from the public reads, retaining in-frame beta chains. Rows are combined by CDR3 protein, so each entry shows the most common genes and DNA. The V and J calls shown here were made by TCRdb, not taken from the authors' results. For this sample the table gives 250,000 to 300,000 distinct CDR3 sequences, of which 10% to 15% were detected only once. The top ten hold about 0.51% of the sample.

V is reduced by 4 bases and J by 3 bases, leaving a spacing of 15 bases between them. The CDR3 measures 16 amino acids from cysteine to phenylalanine. Kept here is only the CDR3 DNA, which spans 48 bases and is read in frame from base 1. CDR1 and CDR2, looked up from the germline V gene, are MNHEY and SVGAGI. This clonotype occurred a few times. Its antigen specificity is not known. No per-base quality is available; no much larger clone lies one base away. The origin of this receptor is a man under 40 who received the YFV17D yellow fever vaccine. The sample consisted of CD4+ T cells sorted from PBMCs, taken 45 days after the yellow fever booster vaccination. The sequence is built from TRBV6-5 and TRBJ2-2; the D segment is perhaps TRBD1 or TRBD2, each sharing 5 matched bases. The CDR3 amino acid sequence is: CASSWGSGGDTGELFF. The nucleotide sequence is given as TGTGCCAGCAGTTGGGGGTCTGGTGGGGACACCGGGGAGCTGTTTTTT.